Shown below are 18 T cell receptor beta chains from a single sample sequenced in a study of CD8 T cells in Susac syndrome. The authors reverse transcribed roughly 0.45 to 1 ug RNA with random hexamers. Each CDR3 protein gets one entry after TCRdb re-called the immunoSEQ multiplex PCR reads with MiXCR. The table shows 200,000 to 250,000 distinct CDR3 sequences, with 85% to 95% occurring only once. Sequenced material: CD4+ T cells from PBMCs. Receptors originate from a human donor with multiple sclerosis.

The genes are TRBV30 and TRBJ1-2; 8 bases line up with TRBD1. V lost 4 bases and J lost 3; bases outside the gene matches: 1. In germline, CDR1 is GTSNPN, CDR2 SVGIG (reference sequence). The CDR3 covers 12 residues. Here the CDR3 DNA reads TGTGCCTGGACGACAGGGGACTATGGCTACACCTTC. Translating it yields CAWTTGDYGYTF.

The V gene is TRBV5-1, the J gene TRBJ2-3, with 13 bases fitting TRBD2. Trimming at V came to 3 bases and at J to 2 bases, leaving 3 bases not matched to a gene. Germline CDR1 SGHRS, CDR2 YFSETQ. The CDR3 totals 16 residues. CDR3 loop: CASSYGLAGVTDTQYF. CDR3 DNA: TGCGCCAGCAGCTATGGACTAGCGGGGGTCACAGATACGCAGTATTTT.

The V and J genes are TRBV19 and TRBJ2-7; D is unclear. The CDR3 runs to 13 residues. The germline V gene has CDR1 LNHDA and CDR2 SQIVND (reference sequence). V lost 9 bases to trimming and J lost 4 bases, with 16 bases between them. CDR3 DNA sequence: TGTGCCAGCGCAAGGGCCGCAATTTACGAGCAGTACTTC. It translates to CASARAAIYEQYF.

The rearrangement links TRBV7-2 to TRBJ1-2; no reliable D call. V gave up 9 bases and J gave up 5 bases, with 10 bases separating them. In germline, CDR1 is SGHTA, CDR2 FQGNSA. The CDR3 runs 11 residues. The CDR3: CASEDAYGYTF. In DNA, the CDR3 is TGTGCCAGTGAAGACGCTTATGGCTACACCTTC.

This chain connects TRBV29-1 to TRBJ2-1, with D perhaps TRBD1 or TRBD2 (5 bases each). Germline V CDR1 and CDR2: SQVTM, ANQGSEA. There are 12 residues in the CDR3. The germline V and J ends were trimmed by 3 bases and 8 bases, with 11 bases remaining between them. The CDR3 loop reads CSVEGVSYEQFF. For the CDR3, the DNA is TGCAGCGTTGAGGGGGTAAGCTATGAGCAGTTCTTC.

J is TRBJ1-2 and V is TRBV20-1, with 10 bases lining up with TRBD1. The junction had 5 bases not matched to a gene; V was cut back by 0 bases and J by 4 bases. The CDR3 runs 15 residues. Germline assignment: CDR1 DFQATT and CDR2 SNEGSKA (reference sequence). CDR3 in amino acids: CSARDPGQGSYGYTF. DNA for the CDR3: TGCAGTGCTAGAGATCCGGGACAGGGGTCCTATGGCTACACCTTC.

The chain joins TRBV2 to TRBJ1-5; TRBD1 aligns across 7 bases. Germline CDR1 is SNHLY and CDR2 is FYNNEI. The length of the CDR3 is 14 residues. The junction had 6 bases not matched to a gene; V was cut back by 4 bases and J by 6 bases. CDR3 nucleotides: TGTGCCAGCAGTGTGACAGGGAGGGGTCAGCCCCAGCATTTT. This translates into CASSVTGRGQPQHF.

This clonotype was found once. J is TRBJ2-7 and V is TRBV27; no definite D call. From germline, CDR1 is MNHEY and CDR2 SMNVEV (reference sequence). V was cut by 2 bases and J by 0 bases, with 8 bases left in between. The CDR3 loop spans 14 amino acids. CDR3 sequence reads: CASSLKPSSYEQYF. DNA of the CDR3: TGTGCCAGCAGTTTAAAGCCAAGCTCCTACGAGCAGTACTTC.

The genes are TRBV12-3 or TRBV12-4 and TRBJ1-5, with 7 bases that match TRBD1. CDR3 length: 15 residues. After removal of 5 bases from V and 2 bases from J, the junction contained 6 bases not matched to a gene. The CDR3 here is CASSARQGGNQPQHF. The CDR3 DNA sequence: TGTGCCAGCAGTGCTCGACAGGGAGGCAATCAGCCCCAGCATTTT.

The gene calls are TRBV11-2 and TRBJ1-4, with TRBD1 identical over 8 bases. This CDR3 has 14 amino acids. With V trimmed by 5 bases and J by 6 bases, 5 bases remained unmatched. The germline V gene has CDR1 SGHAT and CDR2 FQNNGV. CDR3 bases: TGTGCCAGCAGCGTCAGGGGGCGGTATGAAAAACTGTTTTTT. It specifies CASSVRGRYEKLFF.

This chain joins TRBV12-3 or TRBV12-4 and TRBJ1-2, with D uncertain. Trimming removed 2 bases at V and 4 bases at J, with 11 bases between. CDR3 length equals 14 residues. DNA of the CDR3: TGTGCCAGCAGTTTAAGTGGAGGGAGCTATGGCTACACCTTC. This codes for CASSLSGGSYGYTF.

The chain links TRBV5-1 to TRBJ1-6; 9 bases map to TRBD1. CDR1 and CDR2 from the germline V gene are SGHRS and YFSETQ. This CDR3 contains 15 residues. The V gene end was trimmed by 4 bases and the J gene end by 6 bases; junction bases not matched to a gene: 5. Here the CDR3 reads CASSIGQGRNSPLHF. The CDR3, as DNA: TGCGCCAGCAGCATTGGACAGGGGCGTAATTCACCCCTCCACTTT.

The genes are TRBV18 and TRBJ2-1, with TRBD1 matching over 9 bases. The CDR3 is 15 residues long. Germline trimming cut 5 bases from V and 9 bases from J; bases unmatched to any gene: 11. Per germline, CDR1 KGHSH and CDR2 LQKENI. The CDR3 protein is CASSASGTGSREQFF. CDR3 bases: TGTGCCAGCTCAGCATCCGGGACAGGGTCCCGTGAGCAGTTCTTC.

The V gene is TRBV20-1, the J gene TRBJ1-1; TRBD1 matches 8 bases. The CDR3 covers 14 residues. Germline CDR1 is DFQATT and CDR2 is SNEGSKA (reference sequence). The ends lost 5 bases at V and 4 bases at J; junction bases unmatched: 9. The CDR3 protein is CSASRRQGATEAFF. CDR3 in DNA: TGCAGTGCTTCACGGAGGCAGGGGGCCACTGAAGCTTTCTTT.

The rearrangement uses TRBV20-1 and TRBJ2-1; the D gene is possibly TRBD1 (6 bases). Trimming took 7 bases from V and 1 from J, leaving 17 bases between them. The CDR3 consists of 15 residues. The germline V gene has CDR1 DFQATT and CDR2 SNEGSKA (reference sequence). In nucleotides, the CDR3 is TGCAGTGTCCAACCTGGACAGCTGTCCTACAATGAGCAGTTCTTC. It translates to CSVQPGQLSYNEQFF.

The chain's CDR3 is CASSPGTGYTF. CDR3 in DNA: TGTGCCAGCAGTCCCGGGACGGGCTACACCTTC. The genes are TRBV3-1 and TRBJ1-2, with D possibly TRBD1 on 5 matching bases. V was pared by 6 bases and J by 8 bases, with 10 bases between. The length of the CDR3 is 11 residues. Germline lookup yields CDR1 LGHDT and CDR2 YNNKEL (reference sequence).

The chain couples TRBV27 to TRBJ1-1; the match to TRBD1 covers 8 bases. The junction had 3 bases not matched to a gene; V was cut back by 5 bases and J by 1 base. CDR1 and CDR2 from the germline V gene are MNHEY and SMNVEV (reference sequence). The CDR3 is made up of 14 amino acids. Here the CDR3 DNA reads TGTGCCAGCAGTGGGGGGACAGGGAACACTGAAGCTTTCTTT. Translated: CASSGGTGNTEAFF.

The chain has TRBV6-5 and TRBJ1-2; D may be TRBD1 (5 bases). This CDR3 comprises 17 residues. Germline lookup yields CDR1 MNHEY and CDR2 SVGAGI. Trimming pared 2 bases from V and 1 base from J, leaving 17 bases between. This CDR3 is CASSYPERRQHNYGYTF. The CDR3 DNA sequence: TGTGCCAGCAGTTACCCGGAAAGGCGACAGCATAACTATGGCTACACCTTC.